Listed below are T cell receptor beta chains from one sample, sequenced in a study of identical twins. From the 5' RACE reads, TCRdb called clonotypes with MiXCR, one entry per CDR3 protein. The sample shows over 200,000 distinct CDR3 sequences, more than 9% of them seen only once. Sequencing used memory T cells sorted from blood. These receptors all come from a man aged 45-65 years in good health. The CDR3 runs from the conserved cysteine through the conserved F or W. Each record gives: J gene, D gene, clone size, V gene, CDR3 DNA, CDR3 protein. A D gene is named only where the DNA matches it firmly. Rows may omit the clone size; those that give it use once, few, many or a size class.

>TRBJ2-1|TRBD1|NA|TRBV27
TGTGCCAGCAGATACGGACAGGGGATCTACAATGAGCAGTTCTTC
CASRYGQGIYNEQFF
>TRBJ2-1|TRBD2|many|TRBV4-3
TGCGCCAGCAGCCGAGCTAGCGGGGACCCTTTCAATGAGCAGTTCTTC
CASSRASGDPFNEQFF
>TRBJ2-1|NA|many|TRBV3-1
TGTGCCAGCAGCCAGGTCGGGAGCGAGGCTGAGCAGTTCTTC
CASSQVGSEAEQFF
>TRBJ2-1|NA|few|TRBV20-1
TGCAGTGCTCCCGTTCGGACTGGTAATACCTACAATGAGCAGTTCTTC
CSAPVRTGNTYNEQFF
>TRBJ1-4|NA|few|TRBV7-9
TGTGCCAGCAGCTTAGCGGGGGCGGTCAATGAAAAACTGTTTTTT
CASSLAGAVNEKLFF
>TRBJ2-1|TRBD2|many|TRBV5-1
TGCGCCAGCATCGACCGAACTAGCGGGGGGGCCGAGCAGTTCTTC
CASIDRTSGGAEQFF
>TRBJ2-2|NA|many|TRBV27
TGTGCCAGCAGTCCAAGGGTATCCGGGGAGCTGTTTTTT
CASSPRVSGELFF
>TRBJ1-4|NA|many|TRBV4-1
TGCGCCAGCAGCCAAGGCATCCCAATTTCCGGGACTGCGAATGAAAAACTGTTTTTT
CASSQGIPISGTANEKLFF
>TRBJ2-7|NA|many|TRBV4-3
TGCGCCAGCAGCCAAGATGTTATCTACGAGCAGTACTTC
CASSQDVIYEQYF
>TRBJ2-2|NA|many|TRBV24-1
TGTGCCACCAGTGATTTCGGGATGAACACCGGGGAGCTGTTTTTT
CATSDFGMNTGELFF
>TRBJ1-1|TRBD1|few|TRBV28
TGTGCCAGCAAATACAGGGGATTGGTGCCAGGTGAAGCTTTCTTT
CASKYRGLVPGEAFF
>TRBJ2-3|NA|NA|TRBV20-1
TGCAGTGCTCCTAGTTTGACGCAGTATTTT
CSAPSLTQYF
>TRBJ1-3|TRBD1|NA|TRBV5-4
TGTGCCAGCAGCTTGGCGGGGACAGGAGTCTCTGGAAACACCATATATTTT
CASSLAGTGVSGNTIYF
>TRBJ2-1|NA|few|TRBV7-2
TGTGCCAGCAGCCCCTCCCCAGCAGAATTAAGGCAGTTCTTC
CASSPSPAELRQFF
>TRBJ2-7|TRBD1|many|TRBV9
TGTGCCAGCAGCGTAAGACCGGGACAGGGGGCGAACGAGCAGTACTTC
CASSVRPGQGANEQYF
>TRBJ1-4|TRBD1|NA|TRBV4-3
TGCGCCAGCAGCTCCGGGACAGGCGGTGAAAAACTGTTTTTT
CASSSGTGGEKLFF
>TRBJ2-5|NA|NA|TRBV27
TGTGCCAGCAGTTTTCGCGGGATTGAAGAGACCCAGTACTTC
CASSFRGIEETQYF
>TRBJ2-2|NA|many|TRBV1
TGCACCAGCAGCCAACTCGGACTAGCGGGAGCCCCCAACACCGGGGAGCTGTTTTTT
CTSSQLGLAGAPNTGELFF
>TRBJ1-1|NA|many|TRBV4-2
TGTGCCAGCAGCCAAGATCATGGAGGGGCCACTGAAGCTTTCTTT
CASSQDHGGATEAFF
>TRBJ1-4|NA|few|TRBV7-2
TGTGCCAGCAGCTTGGGGGCCTGGGAAAAACTGTTTTTT
CASSLGAWEKLFF
>TRBJ1-2|TRBD1|few|TRBV20-1
TGCAGTGCTAGAGATTACTTAGGGACAGGGTGGTCTAGGGGCTACACCTTC
CSARDYLGTGWSRGYTF
>TRBJ2-5|TRBD1|NA|TRBV20-1
TGCAGTGCTAGAGGGGGACAGGGGGCGGTGGAGACCCAGTACTTC
CSARGGQGAVETQYF
>TRBJ1-3|TRBD1|NA|TRBV4-2
TGTGCCAGCAGCCAAATGGGACAGGGGCTTTCTGGAAACACCATATATTTT
CASSQMGQGLSGNTIYF
>TRBJ1-6|NA|many|TRBV6-1
TGTGCGAGCGGGGTCCAGGGAGTTTCACCCCTCCACTTT
CASGVQGVSPLHF
>TRBJ2-1|TRBD2|NA|TRBV12-3/TRBV12-4
TGTGCCAGCACCCCACGGGCGGGAGGGAACAATGAGCAGTTCTTC
CASTPRAGGNNEQFF
>TRBJ2-6|TRBD1|NA|TRBV20-1
TGCAGTGCTATCGGGACAGTCGGGGCCAACGTCCTGACTTTC
CSAIGTVGANVLTF
>TRBJ2-5|NA|few|TRBV5-1
TGCGCCAGCAGCTTGGTTGGACCCAACCAAGAGACCCAGTACTTC
CASSLVGPNQETQYF
>TRBJ2-3|TRBD2|many|TRBV12-3/TRBV12-4
TGTGCCAGCAGCCGTAGCGGGGGGGCTGATACGCAGTATTTT
CASSRSGGADTQYF
>TRBJ1-5|NA|NA|TRBV15
TGTGCCACCAGCAGAGGAAGCACCTCTAGCAATCAGCCCCAGCATTTT
CATSRGSTSSNQPQHF
>TRBJ2-7|NA|few|TRBV6-2/TRBV6-3
TGTGCCAGCAGTTACACGGGTAACGAGCAGTACTTC
CASSYTGNEQYF
>TRBJ2-5|TRBD2|many|TRBV4-3
TGCGCCAGCAGCCGGCTGGGAGGGGAGACCCAGTACTTC
CASSRLGGETQYF
>TRBJ2-7|NA|many|TRBV5-1
TGCGCCAGCAGCCGTGAACCCATCGGCGAGCAGTACTTC
CASSREPIGEQYF
>TRBJ2-7|NA|NA|TRBV23-1
TGCGCCAGCAGTCAATCAGCCAGGAACTACGAGCAGTACTTC
CASSQSARNYEQYF
>TRBJ2-1|NA|many|TRBV4-3
TGCGCCAGCAGCCAAGATTGGGGACATGAGCAGTTCTTC
CASSQDWGHEQFF
>TRBJ2-7|NA|many|TRBV7-2
TGTGCCAGCAGCTTAGTTTCCGGTGGGGGCTCCTACGAGCAGTACTTC
CASSLVSGGGSYEQYF
>TRBJ2-1|TRBD2|NA|TRBV5-1
TGCGCCAGCTCTCTGATGTCCGGGAGGGCCTACAATGAGCAGTTCTTC
CASSLMSGRAYNEQFF
>TRBJ2-3|TRBD2|NA|TRBV11-2
TGTGCCAGCAGCTTAGGGGGTTTAGCGGGGGGTTCCCGCGATACGCAGTATTTT
CASSLGGLAGGSRDTQYF
>TRBJ1-1|NA|many|TRBV6-5
TGTGCCAGCAGTTACGAAGGAGCCACTGAAGCTTTCTTT
CASSYEGATEAFF
>TRBJ2-5|NA|many|TRBV12-3/TRBV12-4
TGTGCCAGCAGTTTAGAGTCGAGACGGCAAGAGACCCAGTACTTC
CASSLESRRQETQYF
>TRBJ2-5|NA|NA|TRBV18
TGTGCCAGCTCACCACCGACAGGTCCGGAGACCCAGTACTTC
CASSPPTGPETQYF